These T cell receptor beta chains were read from a single sample in a study of T cells in tumors after PD-1 blockade. Using immunoSEQ multiplex PCR, the repertoire was profiled, and TCRdb retains in-frame clones only, with some absent. The sample lists 20,000 to 25,000 clones, roughly 78% occurring once. Here the sequenced sample was PBMCs, taken before anti-PD-1 treatment. Receptors were obtained from a human donor with basal cell carcinoma. Both conserved end residues are part of each CDR3. Fields, in order: J gene, D gene, V gene, clone size, CDR3 protein. A D gene is named only where the DNA matches it firmly. Size tells how often a clone was seen (once, few, many) or the class of an expanded clone, and some rows leave it out.

TRBJ1-5	.	TRBV5-1	once	CASSLQGDQPQHF
TRBJ2-1	TRBD2	TRBV2	.	CARCYGWGGEGSSYNEQFF
TRBJ1-2	.	TRBV19	few	CASSPGDYGYTF
TRBJ2-5	.	TRBV21-1	once	CASSKVRRCGGWSIGTQYF
TRBJ2-7	TRBD2	TRBV7-3	.	CASSLNGLAGAEQYF
TRBJ2-1	.	TRBV19	.	CASSQPRNEQFF
TRBJ2-1	.	TRBV5-6	once	CASGQRVNEQFF
TRBJ2-5	TRBD2	TRBV5-4	.	CASSFELAGGETQYF
TRBJ2-1	TRBD2	TRBV2	.	CPSCHGGARVGSSYNEQFF
TRBJ1-3	TRBD1	TRBV9	once	CASSLQGAGNTIYF
TRBJ2-2	.	TRBV12-3/TRBV12-4	once	CASIEGNTGELFF
TRBJ2-1	.	TRBV6-4	medium-sized	CASSDSGSGDLNEQFF
TRBJ2-2	.	TRBV4-1	.	CASSQDFPNTGELFF
TRBJ2-5	TRBD2	TRBV3-1/TRBV3-2	.	CASSQDLGGGFQETQYF
TRBJ2-7	.	TRBV6-5	.	CATSVYPEQYF
TRBJ2-7	.	TRBV7-9	.	CASSFGDREGEQYF
TRBJ1-4	.	TRBV19	.	CASSTDTRNEKLFF
TRBJ2-5	.	TRBV2	.	CASSEVRVPQETQYF
TRBJ2-7	.	TRBV14	.	CASSQRDGASYEQYF
TRBJ2-1	TRBD2	TRBV5-6	.	CASRAGVLWNEQFF
TRBJ1-6	TRBD1	TRBV4-2	.	CASSLHGQGNSPLHF
TRBJ2-1	TRBD2	TRBV6-5	.	CASSSSGSGVYNEQFF
TRBJ1-1	TRBD1	TRBV5-1	.	CASSLPDRGEAFF
TRBJ2-3	.	TRBV7-3	.	CASSFESGVATDTQYF
TRBJ2-6	.	TRBV19	.	CASSGRGSGANVLTF
TRBJ2-3	TRBD1	TRBV7-7	.	CASSQTDRGPFPDTQYF
TRBJ2-7	.	TRBV2	.	CASSVGTLTYEQYF
TRBJ1-5	TRBD1	TRBV28	.	CASSHLPGTGPQPQHF
TRBJ2-7	.	TRBV4-2	.	CASSQDMDAADEQYF
TRBJ2-2	.	TRBV7-2	once	CASSLEALPNTGELFF
TRBJ2-7	.	TRBV5-6	.	CASSLRREQYF
TRBJ2-3	.	TRBV6-5	.	CASSYVGTDTQYF
TRBJ2-1	TRBD1	TRBV7-2	.	CASSLDRGGYNEQFF
TRBJ2-7	.	TRBV6-1	.	CASSDFGHAASYEQYF
TRBJ2-1	TRBD2	TRBV19	.	CASRAGGPYNEQFF
TRBJ2-1	.	TRBV2	few	CPRSDGGARAGSSYNEQFF
TRBJ2-7	.	TRBV10-2	.	CASSESTSNPPYEQYF
TRBJ2-1	TRBD2	TRBV6-2/TRBV6-3	once	CASSLLAANEQFF
TRBJ1-2	.	TRBV6-5	.	CASSSPGQVHGYTF
TRBJ2-1	.	TRBV2	.	CASCYGWAGAGSSYNEQFF
TRBJ2-1	TRBD2	TRBV19	.	CASSTGGSFVYNEQFF
TRBJ1-1	.	TRBV13	once	CASSLEQNTEAFF
TRBJ2-3	.	TRBV5-1	.	CASSLVGQPSTDTQYF
TRBJ1-2	TRBD1	TRBV3-1/TRBV3-2	.	CASSENRGQYYGYTF
TRBJ2-1	TRBD2	TRBV27	few	CASSYGTSGSVYNEQFF
TRBJ2-1	TRBD2	TRBV5-4	.	CASSLELAGSYNEQFF
TRBJ1-5	.	TRBV5-1	.	CASREGFNQPQHF
TRBJ2-1	.	TRBV30	.	CAWDQGQAYNEQFF
TRBJ2-7	.	TRBV2	.	CASSGSGYRVTYEQYF
TRBJ2-2	.	TRBV4-2	.	CASSHRPELNTGELFF
TRBJ1-2	TRBD1	TRBV3-1/TRBV3-2	few	CASSRGQGIRYTF
TRBJ1-2	TRBD1	TRBV7-9	.	CASSSSDDRVGYTF
TRBJ2-4	.	TRBV18	.	CASSTLRAKNIQYF
TRBJ2-3	TRBD2	TRBV2	once	CASSEEGGGGRAYTQYF